This T cell receptor (beta chain) derives from a study of Graves' ophthalmopathy and Graves' hyperthyroidism. RNA transcripts were the template, and TCR beta CDR3 regions were amplified from them. Second-round multiplex PCR came after first-round RT-PCR with HTBI primers. TCRdb passed the multiplex PCR reads through MiXCR, listing each CDR3 protein once. The repertoire holds around 670,000 distinct CDR3 sequences, with roughly two fifths as singletons. Study-level points and caveats: Discriminating ophthalmopathy from stable hyperthyroidism, a 13-signature model attained a sensitivity of under 90% and a specificity of about 83%. This model predicted ophthalmopathy progression (sensitivity roughly 64%, specificity approximately 77%).

Germline V gene lookup returns CDR1 SGHDN and CDR2 FVKESK. This CDR3 is 13 amino acids long. Trimming removed 4 bases from V and 6 bases from J, with 12 bases in between. Worth noting for this clonotype: Its antigen is undetermined.

The rearrangement links TRBV14 to TRBJ1-2, with TRBD1 as a possible D gene (6 bases). Specimen: peripheral blood. The sequence came from an adult man with Graves' ophthalmopathy. The CDR3 sequence: CASSRRQGNGYTF. DNA of the CDR3: TGTGCCAGCAGCCGACGGCAGGGGAATGGCTACACCTTC. Filled out from reference TRBV14 and TRBJ1-2, the complete variable domain reads EAGVTQFPSHSVIEKGQTVTLRCDPISGHDNLYWYRRVMGKEIKFLLHFVKESKQDESGMPNNRFLAERTGGTYSTLKVQPAELEDSGVYFCASSRRQGNGYTFGSGTRLTVV.